The TCR beta chain described here comes from a study of blood T cell repertoires in COVID-19. Background on the study: Acute-phase and convalescent COVID-19 samples originated in the United States, Italy and Spain. Sources were T cells, B-cell-depleted T cells, or PBMCs; the material itself was cDNA or gDNA.

The authors' processing: Reference gene primer amplification yielded estimated nucleated cell counts. The protocol was immunoSEQ multiplex PCR, while the TCRdb copy is restricted to in-frame clones and leaves out a portion. The D gene and trimming were derived from the DNA, and the V and J assignments and clone size from that table. The sample lists under 200,000 clones, more than 75% seen once, with 2.5% to 4% in the top ten. The length of the CDR3 is 10 residues. Germline V gene data show CDR1 as SQVTM and CDR2 as ANQGSEA. V lost 4 bases to trimming and J lost 9 bases, with 7 bases between them. This clone is a singleton in its sample.

This rearrangement joins TRBV29-1 to TRBJ2-1; D may be TRBD2 (6 bases). This TCR came from a man between 65 and 85 years old with acute or convalescent COVID-19. What was sequenced was peripheral blood. The CDR3 sequence: CSVGRGEQFF. The CDR3, as DNA: TGCAGCGTTGGGAGGGGTGAGCAGTTCTTC.